These 24 T cell receptor beta chains were sequenced from one sample in a study of blood T cell repertoires in COVID-19 (dated by TCRdb to the early 2020s). Receptor amplification or capture employed the immunoSEQ multiplex PCR assay. Held by TCRdb, this immuneACCESS table contains in-frame sequences only and omits some clones. Under half of the omission traces to an unresolved V gene where checked; the cause of the rest is unknown. The sample table shows 400,000 to 500,000 clones, and roughly 84% are seen once. The ten biggest clones cover 1.2% to 1.5% of the sample. Sequenced sample: PBMCs or T cells enriched from blood (not recorded which). The receptors were gathered from a woman between 18 and 30 years old who had been exposed to COVID-19.

The chain recombines TRBV27 with TRBJ2-7; no clear D. Trimming took 5 bases from V and 1 from J, leaving 9 bases between them. Germline CDR1 MNHEY, CDR2 SMNVEV (reference sequence). The CDR3 contains 13 residues. In DNA, the CDR3 is TGTGCCAGCAGTACCTACGGGTCCTACGAGCAGTACTTC. Encoded protein: CASSTYGSYEQYF.

The V gene is TRBV28, the J gene TRBJ1-2; weak D call: TRBD1 (5 bases). CDR1 and CDR2 (germline): MDHEN, SYDVKM. This CDR3 is built from 14 residues. V was shortened by 1 base and J by 6 bases, with 12 bases between the two germline ends. In nucleotides, the CDR3 is TGTGCCAGCAGTTTATTATTAAGGGGTGATGGCTACACCTTC. Protein product: CASSLLLRGDGYTF.

The chain recombines TRBV3-1 (or the pseudogene TRBV3-2) with TRBJ1-1, with 8 bases aligning to TRBD1. CDR3 length equals 17 residues. V lost 2 bases and J lost 1; bases outside the gene matches: 9. Germline lookup yields CDR1 LGHDT and CDR2 YNNKEL (reference sequence). The CDR3 nucleotides read TGTGCCAGCAGCCAAACCGCGACAGGGGAAAGGAACACTGAAGCTTTCTTT. Amino acids: CASSQTATGERNTEAFF.

The chain links TRBV28 to TRBJ1-4; no clear D gene. This CDR3 has 14 residues. Germline CDR1 reads MDHEN; CDR2 reads SYDVKM. V was shortened by 6 bases and J by 2 bases, with 10 bases between the two germline ends. CDR3 in amino acids: CASSHKNTNEKLFF. The CDR3 DNA reads TGTGCCAGCAGCCACAAGAATACTAATGAAAAACTGTTTTTT.

The chain is built from TRBV30 and TRBJ1-2, with 7 bases lining up with TRBD1. V was clipped by 8 bases and J by 4 bases; unmatched bases: 10. CDR1 is GTSNPN, CDR2 SVGIG, per germline (reference sequence). This CDR3 has 13 residues. DNA for the CDR3: TGTGCCGGATCTTTACAGGGGCCCTATGGCTACACCTTC. It specifies CAGSLQGPYGYTF.

The gene calls are TRBV28 and TRBJ1-1, with TRBD1 matching 7 bases. The CDR3 has 14 amino acids. CDR1 MDHEN and CDR2 SYDVKM come from the germline V gene. J was trimmed by 0 bases and V by 6 bases; bases with no gene match: 4. CDR3 amino acids: CASRWGTVNTEAFF. Here the CDR3 DNA reads TGTGCCAGCAGATGGGGGACAGTGAACACTGAAGCTTTCTTT.

This sequence joins TRBV29-1 and TRBJ2-3, with TRBD2 matching 10 bases. CDR1 is SQVTM and CDR2 is ANQGSEA in the germline V gene. The CDR3 extends over 14 amino acids. Trimming removed 7 bases from V and 6 bases from J; junction bases left unmatched: 10. The CDR3 here is CSARTSGRADTQYF. CDR3 nucleotide sequence: TGCAGCGCTAGGACTAGCGGTAGGGCGGATACGCAGTATTTT.

The chain employs TRBV28 and TRBJ2-7; TRBD2 is a possible D gene (5 bases). The V end was cut by 3 bases, the J end by 9 bases, with 12 bases between. In germline, CDR1 is MDHEN, CDR2 SYDVKM. CDR3 length: 12 amino acids. CDR3 in amino acids: CASSFGLSGQYF. CDR3 bases: TGTGCCAGCAGTTTTGGACTCTCGGGGCAGTACTTC.

This rearrangement joins TRBV7-2 to TRBJ1-5, with D perhaps TRBD1 (5 bases). Germline-derived CDR1 and CDR2 are SGHTA and FQGNSA. Trimming pared 6 bases from V and 7 bases from J, leaving 28 bases between. The CDR3 runs 18 residues. The CDR3 spells CASSPESAGRGDKQPQHF. DNA of the CDR3: TGTGCCAGCAGTCCAGAAAGTGCAGGGCGAGGCGATAAGCAGCCCCAGCATTTT.

This clone appeared once. The chain is built from TRBV11-2 and TRBJ2-2, with 10 bases matching TRBD2. The CDR3 has 18 residues. V was pared by 5 bases and J by 1 base, with 10 bases of the junction left unmatched. The germline gives CDR1 SGHAT, CDR2 FQNNGV. This CDR3 is CASSGSGRALRNTGELFF. The CDR3 region has the DNA TGTGCCAGCAGCGGGAGCGGGAGGGCCCTACGGAACACCGGGGAGCTGTTTTTT.

The chain recombines TRBV5-1 with TRBJ2-7; tentative D call: TRBD1 (5 bases). V lost 0 bases, J lost 3 bases, and 10 bases lay in between. Germline V gene lookup returns CDR1 SGHRS and CDR2 YFSETQ. CDR3 length: 14 amino acids. This chain's CDR3 is CASSLEGAVYEQYF. CDR3 DNA sequence: TGCGCCAGCAGCTTGGAAGGGGCCGTCTACGAGCAGTACTTC.

The chain combines TRBV7-2 with TRBJ1-4; no firm D call. CDR1 and CDR2 (germline): SGHTA, FQGNSA. CDR3 length: 13 amino acids. The V and J ends lost 1 base and 9 bases respectively, with 9 bases between them. CDR3 residues: CASSLDLSQKLFF. The DNA of the CDR3 is TGTGCCAGCAGCTTAGACTTATCGCAAAAACTGTTTTTT. The variable domain in full, with the rest retrieved from reference TRBV7-2 and TRBJ1-4, is GAGVSQSPSNKVTEKGKDVELRCDPISGHTALYWYRQSLGQGLEFLIYFQGNSAPDKSGLPSDRFSAERTGGSVSTLTIQRTQQEDSAVYLCASSLDLSQKLFFGSGTQLSVL.

Comments on this clone: The identical CDR3 is also encoded by other nucleotide sequences in the sample. The chain uses TRBV19 and TRBJ1-2, with 7 bases aligning to TRBD1. CDR1 LNHDA and CDR2 SQIVND come from the germline V gene (reference sequence). The trim removed 3 bases at V and 2 bases at J, leaving 3 bases unmatched. The length of the CDR3 is 14 residues. As DNA, the CDR3 is TGTGCCAGTAGTATGACAGGGTCAAACTATGGCTACACCTTC. As protein: CASSMTGSNYGYTF.

The chain recombines TRBV18 with TRBJ1-2; no firm D call. V gave up 5 bases and J gave up 4 bases, with 8 bases separating them. Looked up from germline, CDR1 is KGHSH and CDR2 is LQKENI. The CDR3 is 12 residues long. In DNA form, the CDR3 reads TGTGCCAGCTCATCTTACGGCTATGGCTACACCTTC. This gives the protein CASSSYGYGYTF.

This clone was detected once. This chain links TRBV5-6 with TRBJ2-7; TRBD1 is a possible D gene (6 bases). Per the germline V gene, CDR1 is SGHDT and CDR2 is YYEEEE. The CDR3 sequence is 14 residues long. Trimming stripped 4 bases from V and 4 bases from J, with 15 bases between. The CDR3 reads CASSMGHLEYEQYF. For the CDR3, the DNA is TGTGCCAGCAGCATGGGACACCTGGAATACGAGCAGTACTTC.

The gene calls are TRBV27 and TRBJ2-1; TRBD1 agrees at 9 bases. With 6 bases clipped from V and 3 bases from J, the junction kept 12 bases outside the gene matches. CDR1 is MNHEY, CDR2 SMNVEV, per germline (reference sequence). The CDR3 length is 17 residues. The chain's CDR3 is CASREKGQGVFYNEQFF. Here the CDR3 DNA reads TGTGCCAGCAGGGAGAAGGGACAGGGAGTATTCTACAATGAGCAGTTCTTC.

The rearrangement uses TRBV11-2 and TRBJ2-7; TRBD2 matches 13 bases. Germline loops: CDR1 SGHAT, CDR2 FQNNGV. This CDR3 has 17 amino acids. The J segment lost 4 bases and the V segment lost 5 bases, leaving 11 bases of the junction unmatched. In DNA form, the CDR3 reads TGTGCCAGCAGCCATATGGAAACTAGCGGGGGGGTTTACGAGCAGTACTTC. Translating gives CASSHMETSGGVYEQYF.

This rearrangement joins TRBV7-2 to TRBJ2-2; 7 bases line up with TRBD1. This CDR3 has 14 amino acids. J was trimmed by 6 bases and V by 6 bases; bases with no gene match: 7. Germline V gene lookup returns CDR1 SGHTA and CDR2 FQGNSA. The CDR3 sequence is CASSGRGQAGELFF. The CDR3 region has the DNA TGTGCCAGCAGTGGAAGGGGGCAGGCCGGGGAGCTGTTTTTT.

This clone has only one observation. This chain joins TRBV9 and TRBJ2-5; D not certain. With 2 bases removed from V and 2 bases from J, the gap between germline ends came to 4 bases. The CDR3 contains 12 residues. CDR1 and CDR2 (germline): SGDLS, YYNGEE. For the CDR3, the DNA is TGTGCCAGCAGCGTGTCTCAAGAGACCCAGTACTTC. It is translated as CASSVSQETQYF.

The rearrangement links TRBV4-2 to TRBJ1-3, with D possibly being TRBD1 (6 bases). Deletions cut 6 bases from V and 4 bases from J, with 13 bases between. The length of the CDR3 is 14 residues. From germline, CDR1 is LGHNA and CDR2 YNFKEQ. The CDR3 loop is CASRDTGTGNTIYF. DNA for the CDR3: TGTGCCAGCAGAGACACAGGGACGGGAAACACCATATATTTT.

This clone was recorded once. V gene TRBV4-2 combines with J gene TRBJ1-1, with TRBD1 matching over 8 bases. The CDR3 has 15 amino acids. The V gene end was trimmed by 1 base and the J gene end by 3 bases; junction bases not matched to a gene: 4. Germline V CDR1 and CDR2: LGHNA, YNFKEQ. The CDR3 here is CASSQGQGWDTEAFF. DNA for the CDR3: TGTGCCAGCAGCCAAGGACAGGGGTGGGACACTGAAGCTTTCTTT.

This clone was seen a single time. The chain couples TRBV28 to TRBJ1-3; 9 bases align to TRBD1. CDR1 and CDR2 from the germline V gene are MDHEN and SYDVKM. V lost 5 bases and J lost 4; bases outside the gene matches: 6. This CDR3 spans 15 amino acids. CDR3 protein: CASSPWTGDGNTIYF. CDR3 nucleotide sequence: TGTGCCAGCAGTCCGTGGACAGGGGACGGAAACACCATATATTTT.

The CDR3 DNA reads TGTGCCAACCCCCAAGGCAGGGTCACTGAAGCTTTCTTT. Amino acids: CANPQGRVTEAFF. The rearrangement uses TRBV19 and TRBJ1-1; D may be TRBD1 (5 bases). The V and J ends lost 10 bases and 4 bases respectively, with 16 bases between them. This CDR3 has 13 residues. The V gene's germline CDR1 is LNHDA and CDR2 SQIVND (reference sequence).

The chain employs TRBV14 and TRBJ1-2; TRBD1 agrees at 7 bases. V lost 1 base, J lost 4 bases, and 6 bases stayed unmatched. CDR3 length equals 15 residues. Germline assignment: CDR1 SGHDN and CDR2 FVKESK. CDR3 in DNA: TGTGCCAGCAGCCAAGTACAGGGGTTGGGCTATGGCTACACCTTC. Amino acids: CASSQVQGLGYGYTF.